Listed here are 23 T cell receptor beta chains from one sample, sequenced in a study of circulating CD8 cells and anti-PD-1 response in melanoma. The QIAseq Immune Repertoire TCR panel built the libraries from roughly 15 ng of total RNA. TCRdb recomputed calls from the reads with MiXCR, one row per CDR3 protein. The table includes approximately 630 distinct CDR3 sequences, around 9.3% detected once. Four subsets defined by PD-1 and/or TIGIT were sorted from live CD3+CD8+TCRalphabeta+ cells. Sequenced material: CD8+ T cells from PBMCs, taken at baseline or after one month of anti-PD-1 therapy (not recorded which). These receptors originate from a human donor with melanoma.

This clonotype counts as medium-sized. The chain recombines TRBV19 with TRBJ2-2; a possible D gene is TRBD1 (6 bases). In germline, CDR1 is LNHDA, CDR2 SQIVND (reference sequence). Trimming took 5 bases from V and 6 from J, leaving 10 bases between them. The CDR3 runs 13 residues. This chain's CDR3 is CASSVQGPGELFF. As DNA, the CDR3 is TGTGCCAGTAGTGTACAGGGACCCGGGGAGCTGTTTTTT.

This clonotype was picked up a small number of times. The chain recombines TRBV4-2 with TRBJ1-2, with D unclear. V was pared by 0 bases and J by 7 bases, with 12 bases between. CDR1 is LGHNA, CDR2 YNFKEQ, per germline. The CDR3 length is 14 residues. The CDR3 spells CASSQDSTSGGYTF. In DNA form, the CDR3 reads TGTGCCAGCAGCCAAGATTCGACGAGTGGTGGCTACACCTTC.

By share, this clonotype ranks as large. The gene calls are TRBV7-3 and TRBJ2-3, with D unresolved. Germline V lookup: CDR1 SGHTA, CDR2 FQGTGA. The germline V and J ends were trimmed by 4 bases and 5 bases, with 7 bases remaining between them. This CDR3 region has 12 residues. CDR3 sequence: CASSSVGDTQYF. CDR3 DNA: TGTGCCAGCAGCTCCGTAGGAGATACGCAGTATTTT.

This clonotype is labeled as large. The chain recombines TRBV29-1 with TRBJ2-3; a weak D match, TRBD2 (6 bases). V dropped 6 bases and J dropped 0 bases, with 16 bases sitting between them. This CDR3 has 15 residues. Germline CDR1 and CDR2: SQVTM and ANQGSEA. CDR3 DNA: TGCAGCGTGCGGTGGAGGGGCACTAGCACAGATACGCAGTATTTT. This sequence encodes CSVRWRGTSTDTQYF.

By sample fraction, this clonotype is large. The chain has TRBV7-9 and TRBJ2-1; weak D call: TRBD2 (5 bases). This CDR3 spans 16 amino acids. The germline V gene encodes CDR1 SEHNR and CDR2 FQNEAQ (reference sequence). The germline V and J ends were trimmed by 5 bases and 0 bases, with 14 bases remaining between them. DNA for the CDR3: TGTGCCAGCAGCGGGCTACGGGGTAGCTCCTACAATGAGCAGTTCTTC. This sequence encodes CASSGLRGSSYNEQFF.

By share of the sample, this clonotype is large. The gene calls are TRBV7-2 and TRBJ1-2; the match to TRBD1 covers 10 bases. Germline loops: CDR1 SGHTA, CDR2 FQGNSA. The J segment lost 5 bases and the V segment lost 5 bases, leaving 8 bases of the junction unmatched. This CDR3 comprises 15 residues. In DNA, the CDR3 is TGTGCCAGCAGCCGGCTCGGGACAGGGGTATATGGCTACACCTTC. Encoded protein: CASSRLGTGVYGYTF.

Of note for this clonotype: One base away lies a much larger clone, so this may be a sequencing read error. The CDR3 DNA follows: TGCGCCAGCAGCAAAGGACAGGGACTTTCCTACGGGCAGTACTTC. As protein: CASSKGQGLSYGQYF. The rearrangement uses TRBV7-2 and TRBJ2-7; 8 bases are a match to TRBD1. CDR3 length: 15 residues. Germline loops: CDR1 SGHTA, CDR2 FQGNSA.

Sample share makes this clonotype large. In nucleotides, the CDR3 is TGTGCCAGCAGCCCCGGGACTAGCGGGCCCCAAGAGACCCAGTACTTC. It is translated as CASSPGTSGPQETQYF. The V and J genes are TRBV11-2 and TRBJ2-5; 12 bases are shared with TRBD2. The germline CDR1 and CDR2 sequences are SGHAT and FQNNGV. The CDR3 is made up of 16 amino acids. The ends lost 5 bases at V and 1 base at J; junction bases unmatched: 5.

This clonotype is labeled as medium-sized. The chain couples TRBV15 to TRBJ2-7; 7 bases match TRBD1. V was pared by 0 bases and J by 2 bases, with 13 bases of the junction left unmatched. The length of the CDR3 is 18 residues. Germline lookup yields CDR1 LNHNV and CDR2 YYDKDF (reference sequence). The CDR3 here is CATSRDLKWTGNPYEQYF. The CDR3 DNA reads TGTGCCACCAGCAGAGACCTGAAATGGACAGGTAATCCCTACGAGCAGTACTTC.

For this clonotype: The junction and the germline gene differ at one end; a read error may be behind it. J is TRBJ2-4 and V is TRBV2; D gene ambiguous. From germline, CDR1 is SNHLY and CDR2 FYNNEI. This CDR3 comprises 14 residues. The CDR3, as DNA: TGTGCCAGCATCCCCCGGGTGGCCAAAAACACTCAGTACTTC. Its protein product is CASIPRVAKNTQYF.

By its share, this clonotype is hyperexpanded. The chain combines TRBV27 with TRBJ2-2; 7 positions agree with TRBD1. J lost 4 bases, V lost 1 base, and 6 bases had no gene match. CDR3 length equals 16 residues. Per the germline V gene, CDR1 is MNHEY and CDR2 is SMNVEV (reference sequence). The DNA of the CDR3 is TGTGCCAGCAGTTTATTCCGGACAGGCGGCACCGGGGAGCTGTTTTTT. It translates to CASSLFRTGGTGELFF.

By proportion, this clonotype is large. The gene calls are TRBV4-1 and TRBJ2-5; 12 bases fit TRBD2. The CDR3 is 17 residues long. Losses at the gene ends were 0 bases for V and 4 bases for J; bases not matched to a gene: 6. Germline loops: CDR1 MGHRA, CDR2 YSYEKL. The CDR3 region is CASSQDPGLAGLETQYF. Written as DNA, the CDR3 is TGCGCCAGCAGCCAAGATCCCGGACTAGCGGGGTTAGAGACCCAGTACTTC.

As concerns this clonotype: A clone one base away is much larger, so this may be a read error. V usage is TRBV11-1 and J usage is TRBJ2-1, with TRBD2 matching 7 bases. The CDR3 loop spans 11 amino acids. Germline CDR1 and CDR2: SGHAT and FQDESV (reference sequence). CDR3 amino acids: CASLVSGAQSF. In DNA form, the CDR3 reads TGTGCCAGCTTGGTGAGCGGGGCGCAGTCCTTC.

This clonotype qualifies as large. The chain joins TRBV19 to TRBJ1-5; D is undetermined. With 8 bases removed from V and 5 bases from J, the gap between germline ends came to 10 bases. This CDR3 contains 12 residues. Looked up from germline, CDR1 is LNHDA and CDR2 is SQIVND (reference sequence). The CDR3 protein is CASDEMDQPQHF. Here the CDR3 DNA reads TGTGCCAGTGATGAAATGGATCAGCCCCAGCATTTT.

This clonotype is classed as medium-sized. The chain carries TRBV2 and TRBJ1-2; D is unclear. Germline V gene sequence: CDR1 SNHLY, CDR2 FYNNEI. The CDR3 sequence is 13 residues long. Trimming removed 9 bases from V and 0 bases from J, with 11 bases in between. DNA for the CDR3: TGTGCCAGTCGATCGTTAGCTAACTATGGCTACACCTTC. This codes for CASRSLANYGYTF.

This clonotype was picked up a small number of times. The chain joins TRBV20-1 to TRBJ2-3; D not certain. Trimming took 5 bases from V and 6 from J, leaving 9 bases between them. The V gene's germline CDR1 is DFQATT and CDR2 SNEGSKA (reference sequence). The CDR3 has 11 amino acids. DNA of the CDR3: TGCAGTGCTCGACAAGGGGATACGCAGTATTTT. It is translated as CSARQGDTQYF.

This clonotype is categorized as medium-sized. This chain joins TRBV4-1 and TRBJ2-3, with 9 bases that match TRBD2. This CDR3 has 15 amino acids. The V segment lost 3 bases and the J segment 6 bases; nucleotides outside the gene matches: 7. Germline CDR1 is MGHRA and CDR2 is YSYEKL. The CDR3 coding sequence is TGCGCCAGCAGCCACCGGACTAGCGCTTCCGATACGCAGTATTTT. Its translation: CASSHRTSASDTQYF.

CDR3 sequence: CATSDEPTREEQYF. The DNA for the CDR3 is TGTGCCACCAGTGATGAACCCACTCGAGAGGAGCAGTACTTC. V and J are TRBV24-1 and TRBJ2-7; D not certain. The V and J ends lost 3 bases and 7 bases respectively, with 15 bases between them. The CDR3 has 14 amino acids. The V gene's germline CDR1 is KGHDR and CDR2 SFDVKD.

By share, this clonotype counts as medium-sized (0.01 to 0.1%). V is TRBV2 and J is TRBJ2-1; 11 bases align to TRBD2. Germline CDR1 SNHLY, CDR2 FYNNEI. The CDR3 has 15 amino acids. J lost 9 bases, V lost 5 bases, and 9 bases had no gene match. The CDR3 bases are TGTGCCAGCAGTAGTAGCGGGGGGGCCTTGACTGAGCAGTTCTTC. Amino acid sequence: CASSSSGGALTEQFF.

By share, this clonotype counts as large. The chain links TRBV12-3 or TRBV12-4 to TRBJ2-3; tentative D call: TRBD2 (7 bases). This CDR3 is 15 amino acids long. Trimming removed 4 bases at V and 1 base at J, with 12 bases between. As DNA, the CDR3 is TGTGCCAGCAGTTACGGGGGGCTGGGCACAGATACGCAGTATTTT. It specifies CASSYGGLGTDTQYF.

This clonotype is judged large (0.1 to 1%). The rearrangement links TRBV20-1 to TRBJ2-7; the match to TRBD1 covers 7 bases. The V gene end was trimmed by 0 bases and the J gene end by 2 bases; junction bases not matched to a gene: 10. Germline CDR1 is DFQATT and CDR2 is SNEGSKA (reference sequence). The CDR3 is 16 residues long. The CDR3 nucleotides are TGCAGTGCTAGAGATGTAAAGGGGACAGAGACCTACGAGCAGTACTTC. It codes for CSARDVKGTETYEQYF.

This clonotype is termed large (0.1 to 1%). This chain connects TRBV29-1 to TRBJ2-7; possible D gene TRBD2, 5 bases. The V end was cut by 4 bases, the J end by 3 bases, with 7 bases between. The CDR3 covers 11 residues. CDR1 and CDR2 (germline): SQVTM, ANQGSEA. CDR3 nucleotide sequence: TGCAGCGTTGTAGAGGGCTACGAGCAGTACTTC. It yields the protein CSVVEGYEQYF.

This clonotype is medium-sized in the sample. The CDR3 nucleotides read TGTGCCACCGCTAGCGGGGGCTACAATGAGCAGTTCTTC. Translated: CATASGGYNEQFF. V and J are TRBV19 and TRBJ2-1, with 10 bases identical to TRBD2. Germline V gene sequence: CDR1 LNHDA, CDR2 SQIVND (reference sequence). The CDR3 is 13 residues long. J gave up 3 bases and V 10 bases, and 3 bases lay outside the gene matches.